A selection of T cell receptor beta chains follows, all from one sample in a study of identical twins. MiXCR was run by TCRdb on the 5' RACE reads, yielding one entry per CDR3 protein. The table includes 200,000 to 250,000 distinct CDR3 sequences, about an eighth detected once. The sample taken for sequencing was memory (CD45RO+) T cells sorted from blood. These receptors were taken from a woman aged 18-35 years in good health. CDR3s include the opening cysteine and the closing phenylalanine or tryptophan. A D gene is named only where the DNA matches it firmly. Rows may omit the clone size; those that give it use once, few, many or a size class.

v_gene,abundance,d_gene,j_gene,CDR3aa,CDR3nt
TRBV20-1,.,TRBD2,TRBJ2-1,CSAGGGTSGRSSYNEQFF,TGCAGTGCAGGGGGGGGGACTAGCGGTCGGAGCTCCTACAATGAGCAGTTCTTC
TRBV20-1,many,TRBD1,TRBJ2-7,CSARASRGFSYEQYF,TGCAGTGCTAGAGCCTCCAGGGGGTTTTCCTACGAGCAGTACTTC
TRBV3-1,few,.,TRBJ1-5,CASSLQVGLPQHF,TGTGCCAGCAGCCTCCAAGTAGGGCTTCCCCAGCATTTT
TRBV20-1,.,TRBD2,TRBJ2-5,CSAPPGGSQETQYF,TGCAGTGCTCCCCCGGGAGGTAGCCAAGAGACCCAGTACTTC
TRBV4-1,.,TRBD1,TRBJ1-5,CASSPTLSRQGSQPQHF,TGCGCCAGCAGTCCAACCCTTTCTAGACAGGGGAGTCAGCCCCAGCATTTT
TRBV7-9,.,.,TRBJ1-2,CASSLGLGYTF,TGTGCCAGCAGCTTGGGGCTCGGCTACACCTTC
TRBV3-1,.,TRBD1,TRBJ1-5,CASSQDFGGGAVNQPQHF,TGTGCCAGCAGCCAAGATTTTGGAGGGGGCGCGGTAAATCAGCCCCAGCATTTT
TRBV5-5,.,TRBD2,TRBJ2-1,CASGGRRSYNEQFF,TGTGCCAGCGGCGGGAGGCGCTCCTACAATGAGCAGTTCTTC
TRBV20-1,few,TRBD1,TRBJ1-2,CSAASLGQGTSYTF,TGCAGTGCTGCCTCTCTGGGACAGGGGACGAGCTACACCTTC
TRBV6-2/TRBV6-3,many,.,TRBJ1-1,CASSQGHTEAFF,TGTGCCAGCAGTCAGGGGCACACTGAAGCTTTCTTT
TRBV27,many,TRBD2,TRBJ2-7,CASSSGLAGGHEQYF,TGTGCCAGCAGTTCGGGACTAGCGGGAGGCCACGAGCAGTACTTC
TRBV28,many,.,TRBJ1-2,CASAGGWGPTNYGYTF,TGTGCCAGCGCCGGGGGGTGGGGCCCCACTAACTATGGCTACACCTTC
TRBV5-1,.,.,TRBJ2-3,CASSPGARDDTQYF,TGCGCCAGCAGCCCGGGGGCTAGGGACGATACGCAGTATTTT
TRBV3-1,many,.,TRBJ1-1,CASSTGLTEAFF,TGTGCCAGTAGTACAGGTCTCACTGAAGCTTTCTTT
TRBV7-9,few,.,TRBJ1-1,CASSLDGRGSEAFF,TGTGCCAGCAGCTTGGATGGCAGGGGTTCTGAAGCTTTCTTT
TRBV10-2,many,TRBD1,TRBJ2-3,CASTDRGRTDTQYF,TGCGCCAGCACAGACAGGGGCAGAACAGATACGCAGTATTTT
TRBV10-2,few,TRBD1,TRBJ1-2,CASRGQGELYGYTF,TGCGCCAGCAGAGGACAGGGGGAATTATATGGCTACACCTTC
TRBV11-2,.,.,TRBJ2-1,CASSTTGFSTSLISHNEQFF,TGTGCCAGCAGCACCACAGGGTTCTCAACTAGTCTCATTAGTCACAATGAGCAGTTCTTC
TRBV15,many,TRBD2,TRBJ2-3,CATSSKILAETDTQYF,TGTGCCACCAGCAGCAAGATCCTAGCGGAGACAGATACGCAGTATTTT
TRBV4-2,many,.,TRBJ1-5,CASSQEDSSNQPQHF,TGTGCCAGCAGCCAAGAGGACAGTAGCAATCAGCCCCAGCATTTT
TRBV20-1,many,.,TRBJ2-3,CSASQSDTQYF,TGCAGTGCTAGTCAGTCAGATACGCAGTATTTT
TRBV3-1,few,.,TRBJ1-1,CASSQRDGLRSAFF,TGTGCCAGCAGCCAGAGGGACGGACTGAGGTCAGCTTTCTTT
TRBV20-1,.,.,TRBJ2-7,CSATGERHFYEQYF,TGCAGTGCCACCGGGGAGAGACATTTCTACGAGCAGTACTTC
TRBV11-3,.,TRBD1,TRBJ2-7,CASSLGGTGGVEQYF,TGTGCCAGCAGCTTAGGAGGGACAGGGGGCGTCGAGCAGTACTTC
TRBV28,.,TRBD2,TRBJ2-5,CASSHSGGGAETQYF,TGTGCCAGCAGTCACAGCGGGGGGGGGGCAGAGACCCAGTACTTC
TRBV12-3/TRBV12-4,few,.,TRBJ1-6,CASSFGQDNSPLHF,TGTGCCAGCAGTTTCGGCCAGGATAATTCACCCCTCCACTTT
TRBV5-1,few,TRBD2,TRBJ2-3,CASGTSGGADTQYF,TGCGCCAGCGGCACTAGCGGGGGCGCAGATACGCAGTATTTT
TRBV2,few,TRBD2,TRBJ2-2,CASLAGTNTGELFF,TGTGCCAGCCTAGCGGGGACTAACACCGGGGAGCTGTTTTTT
TRBV10-2,few,.,TRBJ2-5,CASTRGAGETQYF,TGCGCCAGCACCCGGGGGGCGGGGGAGACCCAGTACTTC
TRBV11-2,many,.,TRBJ2-4,CASSLEGGITLAKNIQYF,TGTGCCAGCAGCTTAGAAGGGGGTATTACTCTAGCCAAAAACATTCAGTACTTC
TRBV29-1,many,.,TRBJ2-1,CSVGQSSYNEQFF,TGCAGCGTTGGACAGTCCTCCTACAATGAGCAGTTCTTC
TRBV7-9,once,.,TRBJ2-1,CASSPSGGLGVYEQFF,TGTGCCAGCAGCCCTTCAGGGGGACTAGGCGTCTATGAGCAGTTCTTC
TRBV5-1,many,TRBD1,TRBJ2-3,CASSFAGGFTDTQYF,TGCGCCAGCAGCTTTGCAGGGGGTTTCACAGATACGCAGTATTTT
TRBV6-2/TRBV6-3,.,.,TRBJ2-7,CASSWGQSSEQYF,TGTGCCAGCAGCTGGGGACAATCCAGCGAGCAGTACTTC
TRBV3-1,few,.,TRBJ1-5,CASSGAGQPQHF,TGTGCCAGCTCAGGGGCGGGCCAGCCCCAGCATTTT
TRBV6-2/TRBV6-3,.,.,TRBJ2-4,CSVDGGDIQYF,TGTTCCGTAGACGGAGGAGACATTCAGTACTTC
TRBV7-9,many,.,TRBJ2-1,CASSLREDYNEQFF,TGTGCCAGCAGCTTAAGAGAGGATTACAATGAGCAGTTCTTC
TRBV20-1,few,TRBD2,TRBJ2-1,CSALTSGSDEQFF,TGCAGTGCTCTGACTAGCGGGAGTGATGAGCAGTTCTTC
TRBV19,.,.,TRBJ2-1,CASSTFLGSILNNEQFF,TGTGCCAGTAGTACCTTTCTGGGGTCTATATTAAACAATGAGCAGTTCTTC
TRBV14,many,.,TRBJ2-3,CASSRKEGGAGSRDTQYF,TGTGCCAGCAGCCGAAAAGAGGGAGGAGCGGGCAGTAGGGATACGCAGTATTTT
TRBV20-1,few,TRBD1,TRBJ2-5,CSARAGQGAVETQYF,TGCAGTGCTAGAGCTGGACAGGGTGCCGTGGAGACCCAGTACTTC
TRBV4-3,.,.,TRBJ2-2,CASSQESVQQTAGELFF,TGCGCCAGCAGCCAAGAATCAGTTCAACAAACCGCCGGGGAGCTGTTTTTT
TRBV12-3/TRBV12-4,many,.,TRBJ1-5,CASSLRDSNQPQHF,TGTGCCAGCAGTTTACGAGATAGCAATCAGCCCCAGCATTTT
TRBV5-5,few,.,TRBJ1-1,CAMGPVDNTEAFF,TGTGCCATGGGCCCCGTCGACAACACTGAAGCTTTCTTT
TRBV3-1,few,TRBD1,TRBJ1-2,CASSPWTGAGYGYTF,TGTGCCAGCAGCCCCTGGACAGGGGCAGGTTATGGCTACACCTTC
TRBV2,few,.,TRBJ2-5,CASHRAAETQYF,TGTGCCAGTCACCGGGCCGCGGAGACCCAGTACTTC
TRBV2,.,TRBD2,TRBJ2-7,CASSEETGGEQYF,TGTGCCAGCAGTGAGGAGACGGGGGGCGAGCAGTACTTC
TRBV2,.,.,TRBJ1-6,CASSGQGRQGSPLHF,TGTGCCAGCAGTGGGCAGGGGAGGCAAGGATCACCCCTCCACTTT
TRBV5-5,.,.,TRBJ2-7,CASSVGPPGANEQYF,TGTGCCAGCAGCGTAGGGCCTCCAGGGGCCAACGAGCAGTACTTC
TRBV10-3,few,.,TRBJ1-1,CAISEPGRGSTEAFF,TGTGCCATCAGTGAGCCGGGAAGGGGGAGCACTGAAGCTTTCTTT
TRBV27,many,TRBD1,TRBJ1-4,CASSQTRDRSDSLFF,TGTGCCAGCAGCCAAACCCGGGACAGGAGTGATTCACTGTTTTTT
TRBV20-1,few,TRBD2,TRBJ2-5,CSGQTSGSSKTQYF,TGCAGTGGCCAGACTAGCGGGAGTTCGAAGACCCAGTACTTC
TRBV10-3,few,TRBD1,TRBJ2-7,CASQGQGYEQYF,TGTGCCAGCCAAGGACAGGGTTACGAGCAGTACTTC
TRBV2,few,.,TRBJ2-7,CASIYTTASYEQYF,TGTGCCAGCATTTATACGACAGCCTCCTACGAGCAGTACTTC
TRBV27,many,.,TRBJ1-6,CASSLGSPNNSPLHF,TGTGCCAGCAGTTTGGGCAGCCCAAATAATTCACCCCTCCACTTT
TRBV20-1,few,.,TRBJ2-7,CSATNAWEVGEQYF,TGCAGTGCCACAAACGCATGGGAGGTCGGGGAGCAGTACTTC
TRBV27,few,.,TRBJ2-7,CASSPRGSVTYEQYF,TGTGCCAGCAGTCCCCGGGGTAGCGTGACCTACGAGCAGTACTTC
TRBV7-2,few,.,TRBJ2-7,CASSQSALGYYEQYF,TGTGCCAGCAGCCAGTCGGCGCTAGGTTATTACGAGCAGTACTTC
TRBV20-1,.,.,TRBJ2-7,CSARDGGQSYEQYF,TGCAGTGCTAGAGATGGGGGCCAGAGCTACGAGCAGTACTTC